This TCR beta chain is drawn from a study of blood T cell repertoires in COVID-19. Turning to the study itself: There were acute and convalescent COVID-19 samples, and they came from the United States, Italy and Spain. The cDNA or gDNA used as material had been derived from T cells, B-cell-depleted T cells, or PBMCs.

The CDR3 has 15 amino acids. CDR1 is SNHLY, CDR2 FYNNEI, per germline. Between the trimmed V and J ends, which lost 3 bases and 0 bases, there was a span of 10 bases. Sequencing used immunoSEQ multiplex PCR; TCRdb keeps in-frame clones, though not all of them. The table has roughly 62,000 clones, about four fifths seen once. Sequences were obtained from peripheral blood. The clonotype was recovered from a human donor in a cohort sampled during active COVID-19. The rearrangement links TRBV2 to TRBJ2-3; possibly TRBD1 for D (6 bases). The CDR3: CASSDRGFSTDTQYF. The DNA for the CDR3 is TGTGCCAGCAGTGACAGGGGCTTTAGCACAGATACGCAGTATTTT.